The 5 T cell receptor beta chains below all came from one sample that was sequenced in a study of blood T cell repertoires in COVID-19. Produced via immunoSEQ multiplex PCR; TCRdb's table is partial and in-frame only. The sample carries around 230,000 clones, about nine tenths recorded once. Sequencing was carried out using PBMCs or T cells enriched from blood (not recorded which). The receptors originated from a woman in her 30s who had recovered from COVID-19.

The chain joins TRBV5-5 to TRBJ2-7; tentatively, D is TRBD1 (6 bases). Trimming shortened V by 3 bases and J by 0 bases, and 13 bases separated the two germline ends. This CDR3 spans 15 amino acids. Germline CDR1 and CDR2: SGHKS and YYEKEE (reference sequence). The CDR3 protein is CASSSPGQGSYEQYF. CDR3 DNA sequence: TGTGCCAGCAGCTCCCCGGGACAAGGCTCCTACGAGCAGTACTTC.

The chain uses TRBV4-3 and TRBJ1-2; 9 bases line up with TRBD1. J lost 7 bases, V lost 0 bases, and 9 bases had no gene match. This CDR3 comprises 16 residues. Germline V gene lookup returns CDR1 LGHNA and CDR2 YSLEER. The CDR3 bases are TGCGCCAGCAGCCAAGACCGGACAGGGGCGGCTCGTGGCTACACCTTC. Residues: CASSQDRTGAARGYTF.

This clone was seen once. The chain uses TRBV7-9 and TRBJ1-1; no definite D call. CDR1 and CDR2 from the germline V gene are SEHNR and FQNEAQ (reference sequence). Deletions cut 0 bases from V and 3 bases from J, with 8 bases between. This CDR3 is 14 amino acids long. CDR3: CASSLAGVDTEAFF. CDR3 sequence (DNA): TGTGCCAGCAGCTTAGCCGGGGTTGACACTGAAGCTTTCTTT.

The chain joins TRBV6-2 or TRBV6-3 to TRBJ1-2; no clear D. CDR3 length: 13 amino acids. Germline V lookup: CDR1 MNHEY, CDR2 SVGEGT. Trimming removed 2 bases at V and 4 bases at J, with 8 bases between. Here the CDR3 reads CASSYEQSYGYTF. The CDR3 bases are TGTGCCAGCAGTTACGAACAGTCCTATGGCTACACCTTC.

CDR3 bases: TGCGCCAGCAGCCAAGAGGGACAGGTCATCGACTATGGCTACACCTTC. Translating it yields CASSQEGQVIDYGYTF. The V call is TRBV4-3, the J call TRBJ1-2; 8 bases match TRBD1. The V gene's germline CDR1 is LGHNA and CDR2 YSLEER. V was clipped by 0 bases and J by 3 bases; unmatched bases: 6. The CDR3 is 16 residues long.